This is a list of T cell receptor beta chains from one sample in a study of T cells in localized non-small cell lung cancer. The method was immunoSEQ multiplex PCR; TCRdb's version includes in-frame clones alone and lacks a portion of them. The sample records tens of thousands of clones, 85% to 95% being singletons. Here the sequenced sample was peripheral blood, taken before any cancer treatment. The receptors stem from a female donor over 55 with stage I lung adenocarcinoma. Each CDR3 is given with its conserved first and last residue. The order of the fields is clone size, V gene, D gene, J gene, CDR3 protein, CDR3 DNA. The D gene is left open where the match is weak. Clone size, where shown, is once, few, many, or a class for clones that have expanded.

.	TRBV14	.	TRBJ2-2	CASSQYKGPNTGELFF	TGTGCCAGCAGCCAATATAAAGGGCCGAACACCGGGGAGCTGTTTTTT
.	TRBV9	.	TRBJ2-1	CASSVDRQATLFF	TGTGCCAGCAGCGTTGACCGACAGGCGACTCTGTTCTTC
.	TRBV6-6	.	TRBJ1-3	CASSYSRGNTIYF	TGTGCCAGCAGTTACTCGAGGGGAAACACCATATATTTT
.	TRBV27	.	TRBJ1-1	CASNKAFF	TGTGCCAGCAATAAAGCTTTCTTT
.	TRBV9	.	TRBJ2-7	CASSVMPGTLEQYF	TGTGCCAGCAGCGTAATGCCAGGCACGCTTGAGCAGTACTTC
.	TRBV28	TRBD1	TRBJ1-2	CASSDSGGRGYGYTF	TGTGCCAGCAGTGATTCAGGGGGCAGGGGCTATGGCTACACCTTC
.	TRBV6-5	.	TRBJ2-7	CASRDGLREQYF	TGTGCCAGCAGGGATGGTCTACGCGAGCAGTACTTC
.	TRBV11-1	.	TRBJ2-5	CASSLGHQETQYF	TGTGCCAGCAGCTTGGGCCACCAAGAGACCCAGTACTTC
once	TRBV18	TRBD2	TRBJ2-1	CASTPGLAVHEQFF	TGTGCCAGCACGCCGGGACTAGCGGTCCATGAGCAGTTCTTC
.	TRBV28	TRBD1	TRBJ2-7	CASSVRDSVSYEQYF	TGTGCCAGCAGCGTCCGGGACAGCGTTTCCTACGAGCAGTACTTC
.	TRBV29-1	TRBD1	TRBJ2-2	CSVRDSVTGELFF	TGCAGCGTTAGGGACAGTGTCACCGGGGAGCTGTTTTTT
.	TRBV2	.	TRBJ2-1	CASGDRGLGEQFF	TGTGCCAGCGGCGACCGGGGGTTAGGTGAGCAGTTCTTC
.	TRBV18	.	TRBJ1-1	CASSPTALSSAEAFF	TGTGCCAGCTCACCAACTGCGCTGAGTTCCGCTGAAGCTTTCTTT
.	TRBV7-9	TRBD1	TRBJ2-5	CASSDTGGSGETQYF	TGTGCCAGCAGCGACACAGGGGGCTCCGGAGAGACCCAGTACTTC